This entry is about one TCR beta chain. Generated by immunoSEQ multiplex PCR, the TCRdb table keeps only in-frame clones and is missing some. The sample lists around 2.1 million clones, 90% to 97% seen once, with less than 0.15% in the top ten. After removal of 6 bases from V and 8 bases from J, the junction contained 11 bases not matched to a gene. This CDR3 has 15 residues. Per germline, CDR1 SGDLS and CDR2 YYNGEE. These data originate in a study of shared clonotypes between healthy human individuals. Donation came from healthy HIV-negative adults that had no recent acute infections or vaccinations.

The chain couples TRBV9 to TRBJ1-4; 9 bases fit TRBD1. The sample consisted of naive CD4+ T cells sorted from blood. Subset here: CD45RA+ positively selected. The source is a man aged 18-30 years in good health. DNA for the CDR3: TGTGCCAGCATTTTCGCAACAGGGGGCTTGGAAAAACTGTTTTTT. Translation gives CASIFATGGLEKLFF.